The T cell receptor (beta chain) under discussion was sequenced for a study of T-cell reconstitution after alpha-beta-depleted transplantation in children. Details on this clonotype: The antigen remains undetermined.

General study results and limits: Diversity of TCRbeta at day 60 was high in some patients, arising from surviving recipient T cells and thymic progenitors. When one year had passed after transplant, most T-cell counts and diversity came from newly produced T cells. After transplant, at about two months, alpha-beta T cells were reportedly derived from several hundred expanded graft clones.

J was trimmed by 2 bases and V by 4 bases; bases with no gene match: 11. CDR3 length: 19 residues. Looked up from germline, CDR1 is MGHRA and CDR2 is YSYEKL. Unique molecular identifiers tagged the TCRbeta library. One entry per CDR3 protein, called by TCRdb with MiXCR from the PCR reads. This sample has roughly 100,000 distinct CDR3 sequences, with 4.5% to 7.5% found just once. The sample in question was PBMCs, mostly from graft donor cells, obtained 60 days after TCRalphabeta/CD19-depleted stem cell transplant. This receptor was taken from a female patient between 2 and 15 years old who had a stem cell transplant for Fanconi anemia, so the T cells may come from the graft donor. The V call is TRBV4-1, the J call TRBJ2-1, with TRBD2 matching over 13 bases. The CDR3 region has the DNA TGCGCCAGCAGCCCCACTAGCGGGAGGGACTCGTTAACCTACAATGAGCAGTTCTTC. Translating gives CASSPTSGRDSLTYNEQFF.